These 12 T cell receptor beta chains were all obtained from the same sample, sequenced in a study of CD8 T cells in Susac syndrome. Reverse transcription of roughly 0.45 to 1 ug RNA was performed with random hexamers. MiXCR, run by TCRdb on the immunoSEQ multiplex PCR reads, gives a single entry per CDR3 protein. The sample consists of about 400,000 distinct CDR3 sequences, around 85% of them appearing once. The material sequenced was CD8+ T cells from PBMCs. The source of these receptors is a human donor with multiple sclerosis.

This clonotype was seen just once. This chain uses TRBV2 with TRBJ2-3, with a tentative D call TRBD2 (7 bases). The V gene lost 1 base and the J gene lost 4 bases, with 21 bases spanning the gap. The CDR3 runs 18 residues. Germline CDR1 and CDR2: SNHLY and FYNNEI. The CDR3 DNA reads as TGTGCCAGCAGTGAAGAGGCTAGCGGCGGAGGGGGGTCAGATACGCAGTATTTT. Its translation is CASSEEASGGGGSDTQYF.

The V call is TRBV5-1, the J call TRBJ1-5; maybe TRBD1 (5 bases). Germline V gives CDR1 SGHRS, CDR2 YFSETQ. CDR3 length equals 15 residues. V lost 4 bases to trimming and J lost 5 bases, with 16 bases between them. CDR3 loop: CASSPGRGIDQPQHF. As DNA, the CDR3 is TGCGCCAGCAGCCCCGGGCGGGGGATAGATCAGCCCCAGCATTTT.

This chain connects TRBV7-9 to TRBJ2-3, with D tentatively TRBD1 or TRBD2 (5 bases each). The CDR3 extends over 14 amino acids. Trimming took 8 bases from V and 6 from J, leaving 18 bases between them. Germline V gives CDR1 SEHNR, CDR2 FQNEAQ (reference sequence). The CDR3 DNA reads as TGTGCCAGCTCTGAGGGGCTAGTTCCTGATACGCAGTATTTT. This encodes CASSEGLVPDTQYF.

V gene TRBV4-1 combines with J gene TRBJ2-3, with 9 bases identical to TRBD1. Trimming removed 4 bases from V and 6 bases from J; junction bases left unmatched: 11. This CDR3 has 16 residues. Germline V CDR1 and CDR2: MGHRA, YSYEKL. The CDR3 loop is CASSRTPGQGADTQYF. The CDR3 region has the DNA TGCGCCAGCAGCCGGACCCCGGGACAGGGTGCGGATACGCAGTATTTT.

The genes are TRBV30 and TRBJ2-1, with D unclear. Trimming took 4 bases from V and 9 from J, leaving 13 bases between them. This CDR3 spans 12 amino acids. CDR1 is GTSNPN and CDR2 is SVGIG in the germline V gene (reference sequence). Here the CDR3 reads CAWTRWGFEQFF. DNA of the CDR3: TGTGCCTGGACCCGGTGGGGATTTGAGCAGTTCTTC.

The chain combines TRBV30 with TRBJ2-5; D gene ambiguous. Germline loops: CDR1 GTSNPN, CDR2 SVGIG (reference sequence). This CDR3 is built from 14 residues. The V gene lost 1 base and the J gene lost 1 base, with 10 bases spanning the gap. The CDR3 DNA sequence: TGTGCCTGGAGTGGTTTTGGAGTCCAAGAGACCCAGTACTTC. Translation: CAWSGFGVQETQYF.

The V and J genes are TRBV7-6 and TRBJ1-2, with a weak D call TRBD1 (5 bases). The CDR3 contains 15 residues. Between the trimmed V and J ends, which lost 1 base and 8 bases, there was a span of 17 bases. Germline V gene lookup returns CDR1 SGHVS and CDR2 FNYEAQ. The CDR3 reads CASSLGLHPGEGYTF. The CDR3 DNA reads TGTGCCAGCAGCTTAGGGTTACACCCGGGGGAAGGCTACACCTTC. Full variable domain (missing parts from reference TRBV7-6 and TRBJ1-2): GAGVSQSPRYKVTKRGQDVALRCDPISGHVSLYWYRQALGQGPEFLTYFNYEAQQDKSGLPNDRFSAERPEGSISTLTIQRTEQRDSAMYRCASSLGLHPGEGYTFGSGTRLTVV.

The chain couples TRBV20-1 to TRBJ2-5; D gene uncertain. The germline V gene encodes CDR1 DFQATT and CDR2 SNEGSKA (reference sequence). The CDR3 has 17 residues. Between the trimmed V and J ends, which lost 0 bases and 2 bases, there was a span of 19 bases. CDR3 in DNA: TGCAGTGCTAGAGATGCCAGGAGAGTCGACACACAAGAGACCCAGTACTTC. The encoded protein is CSARDARRVDTQETQYF.

The chain uses TRBV28 and TRBJ2-1, with 7 bases identical to TRBD2. The CDR3 has 17 amino acids. Germline trimming cut 4 bases from V and 2 bases from J; bases unmatched to any gene: 11. CDR1 and CDR2 (germline): MDHEN, SYDVKM. For the CDR3, the DNA is TGTGCCAGCAGTTCAACGAAAGGGACTAAGGCCTACAATGAGCAGTTCTTC. Amino acid sequence: CASSSTKGTKAYNEQFF.

The CDR3 DNA reads TGCGCCAGCAGCCAAGACGGAGGGACCACTGAAGCTTTCTTT. Residues: CASSQDGGTTEAFF. The chain joins TRBV4-1 to TRBJ1-1, with D possibly being TRBD1 (5 bases). Germline CDR1 and CDR2: MGHRA and YSYEKL. V gave up 0 bases and J gave up 4 bases, with 9 bases separating them. This CDR3 is 14 amino acids long.

The rearrangement links TRBV5-1 to TRBJ1-6; 8 nucleotides match TRBD1. J was trimmed by 9 bases and V by 2 bases; bases with no gene match: 4. The germline V gene encodes CDR1 SGHRS and CDR2 YFSETQ. This CDR3 is built from 14 residues. In DNA form, the CDR3 reads TGCGCCAGCAGCTTACAGGGGGAGCGTTCACCCCTCCACTTT. It specifies CASSLQGERSPLHF.

The table lists this clonotype with a count of one. V is TRBV28 and J is TRBJ2-7, with TRBD1 matching over 7 bases. Germline V CDR1 and CDR2: MDHEN, SYDVKM. V lost 5 bases to trimming and J lost 1 base; unmatched junction nucleotides: 8. The CDR3 runs to 15 residues. The CDR3 protein is CASSITGVRSYEQYF. The DNA of the CDR3 is TGTGCCAGCAGTATCACAGGGGTCAGGTCCTACGAGCAGTACTTC.